Each of the 27 T cell receptor beta chains below was sequenced from the same sample in a study of CD4+ T cells in melanoma. Sequenced by immunoSEQ multiplex PCR; TCRdb stores in-frame clones only, minus some. Of some 47,000 clones listed, approximately 89% are singletons. The specimen sequenced was peripheral blood. These receptors all come from a human donor with melanoma.

V usage is TRBV2 and J usage is TRBJ1-1; a possible D gene is TRBD1 (6 bases). The germline gives CDR1 SNHLY, CDR2 FYNNEI. The CDR3 totals 12 residues. V was trimmed by 6 bases and J by 1 base, leaving 6 bases between them. The CDR3 region is CASRQGNTEAFF. The CDR3 coding sequence is TGTGCCAGCAGACAGGGGAACACTGAAGCTTTCTTT.

The CDR3 DNA is TGTGCCAGCAGCTTACGACTATCCTATAATTCACCCCTCCACTTT. It translates to CASSLRLSYNSPLHF. This rearrangement joins TRBV7-6 to TRBJ1-6; D is ambiguous. From germline, CDR1 is SGHVS and CDR2 FNYEAQ. V dropped 2 bases and J dropped 1 base, with 6 bases sitting between them. The CDR3 contains 15 residues.

This clone has a handful of counts. The chain recombines TRBV7-2 with TRBJ2-7; D not certain. There are 11 residues in the CDR3. Germline CDR1 is SGHTA and CDR2 is FQGNSA. V lost 3 bases and J 3 bases, leaving 3 bases between the germline ends. CDR3 DNA sequence: TGTGCCAGCAGCTTGTACTACGAGCAGTACTTC. Protein product: CASSLYYEQYF.

The chain employs TRBV2 and TRBJ2-5; TRBD2 aligns across 13 bases. Trimming cost V 6 bases and J 1 base; bases outside gene matches: 2. Germline V gene lookup returns CDR1 SNHLY and CDR2 FYNNEI. This CDR3 comprises 15 residues. CDR3 loop: CASRTSGGSQETQYF. CDR3 in DNA: TGTGCCAGCAGGACTAGCGGGGGGTCCCAAGAGACCCAGTACTTC.

J is TRBJ1-1 and V is TRBV7-2; 9 bases fit TRBD1. The length of the CDR3 is 15 residues. CDR1 and CDR2 from the germline V gene are SGHTA and FQGNSA. V was clipped by 1 base and J by 3 bases; unmatched bases: 3. The CDR3 reads CASSLGDREYTEAFF. As DNA, the CDR3 is TGTGCCAGCAGCTTAGGGGACAGGGAGTACACTGAAGCTTTCTTT.

V usage is TRBV28 and J usage is TRBJ1-4; 8 bases agree with TRBD1. This CDR3 has 16 residues. The germline CDR1 and CDR2 sequences are MDHEN and SYDVKM. Unmatched junction bases numbered 6, after V lost 4 bases and J lost 2 bases. The CDR3 is CASSSGQGLTNEKLFF. CDR3 bases: TGTGCCAGCAGTTCCGGACAGGGACTCACTAATGAAAAACTGTTTTTT.

This clone was seen more than once but under ten times. The chain uses TRBV27 and TRBJ1-6; D not resolved. In germline, CDR1 is MNHEY, CDR2 SMNVEV (reference sequence). This CDR3 is built from 16 residues. V dropped 4 bases and J dropped 6 bases, with 16 bases sitting between them. This CDR3 reads CASSSGGVWANSPLHF. The CDR3 nucleotides are TGTGCCAGCAGTTCAGGCGGCGTGTGGGCTAATTCACCCCTCCACTTT.

V gene TRBV25-1 combines with J gene TRBJ2-1; TRBD2 matches 7 bases. The CDR3 is made up of 15 amino acids. Germline V gene data show CDR1 as MGHDK and CDR2 as SYGVNS. V lost 3 bases, J lost 2 bases, and 4 bases stayed unmatched. The CDR3 DNA reads TGTGCCAGCAGTGAGGGTGGGGGGGCCTACAATGAGCAGTTCTTC. This sequence encodes CASSEGGGAYNEQFF.

The sample holds a few counts of this clone. V usage is TRBV7-2 and J usage is TRBJ2-6; 7 nucleotides agree with TRBD1. The CDR3 is made up of 16 amino acids. With 5 bases clipped from V and 1 base from J, the junction kept 5 bases outside the gene matches. The germline V gene encodes CDR1 SGHTA and CDR2 FQGNSA. CDR3 sequence: CASSLQTGSGANVLTF. CDR3 coding DNA: TGTGCCAGCAGCCTCCAGACAGGGTCTGGGGCCAACGTCCTGACTTTC.

The chain is built from TRBV6-5 and TRBJ1-6; a weak D match, TRBD1 (5 bases). The CDR3 spans 13 residues. Germline V lookup: CDR1 MNHEY, CDR2 SVGAGI. V lost 10 bases to trimming and J lost 7 bases, with 14 bases between them. The CDR3 DNA is TGTGCCACCGTGGGGGGAATAAATTCACCCCTCCACTTT. It encodes CATVGGINSPLHF.

The V gene is TRBV5-1, the J gene TRBJ2-5; D call uncertain. Between the trimmed V and J ends, which lost 3 bases and 0 bases, there was a span of 6 bases. Looked up from germline, CDR1 is SGHRS and CDR2 is YFSETQ. The CDR3 is made up of 13 amino acids. The CDR3 sequence is CASSYGNQETQYF. DNA for the CDR3: TGCGCCAGCAGCTACGGTAACCAAGAGACCCAGTACTTC.

The chain joins TRBV28 to TRBJ1-4, with D possibly matching TRBD1 (6 bases). The germline gives CDR1 MDHEN, CDR2 SYDVKM. V was shortened by 8 bases and J by 0 bases, with 13 bases between the two germline ends. The CDR3 length is 15 residues. CDR3 in DNA: TGTGCCAGCCTCGCCAGGGACACAACTAATGAAAAACTGTTTTTT. Its protein product is CASLARDTTNEKLFF.

This clone was seen a handful of times. The J gene is TRBJ2-1, the V gene TRBV9, with TRBD2 identical over 14 bases. The CDR3 has 18 amino acids. V dropped 3 bases and J dropped 7; count of bases not matched to a gene: 12. Germline V lookup: CDR1 SGDLS, CDR2 YYNGEE. CDR3 loop: CASSDRLAGGRDSNEQFF. In DNA, the CDR3 is TGTGCCAGCAGCGATAGACTAGCGGGGGGGCGGGACTCTAATGAGCAGTTCTTC.

The J gene is TRBJ2-3, the V gene TRBV30; the match to TRBD2 covers 16 bases. The CDR3 contains 18 residues. V gave up 3 bases and J gave up 11 bases; unmatched junction bases: 17. CDR1 is GTSNPN and CDR2 is SVGIG in the germline V gene (reference sequence). This CDR3 reads CAWRAKGLAGGHVPGQYF. Here the CDR3 DNA reads TGTGCCTGGAGAGCGAAGGGACTAGCGGGGGGGCACGTTCCCGGGCAGTATTTT. Combining the CDR3 with reference TRBV30 and TRBJ2-3 gives the whole variable domain SQTIHQWPATLVQPVGSPLSLECTVEGTSNPNLYWYRQAAGRGLQLLFYSVGIGQISSEVPQNLSASRPQDRQFILSSKKLLLSDSGFYLCAWRAKGLAGGHVPGQYFGPGTRLTVL.

The chain carries TRBV5-1 and TRBJ1-1; TRBD1 is a possible D gene (5 bases). The CDR3 is made up of 14 amino acids. Trimming stripped 4 bases from V and 1 base from J, with 11 bases between. The germline V gene encodes CDR1 SGHRS and CDR2 YFSETQ. The CDR3 nucleotides read TGCGCCAGCAGCACCGACAGTTGGAACACTGAAGCTTTCTTT. As protein: CASSTDSWNTEAFF.

The genes are TRBV30 and TRBJ1-2; TRBD1 might be the D (5 bases). CDR1 GTSNPN and CDR2 SVGIG come from the germline V gene (reference sequence). Trimming left V 2 bases short and J 7 bases short, with 23 bases between. CDR3 length: 16 amino acids. The CDR3 sequence is CAWSPLFQGMDSGYTF. CDR3 bases: TGTGCCTGGAGTCCGTTGTTTCAGGGAATGGACTCTGGCTACACCTTC. Variable domain in full (rest from reference TRBV30 and TRBJ1-2): SQTIHQWPATLVQPVGSPLSLECTVEGTSNPNLYWYRQAAGRGLQLLFYSVGIGQISSEVPQNLSASRPQDRQFILSSKKLLLSDSGFYLCAWSPLFQGMDSGYTFGSGTRLTVV.

J is TRBJ2-3 and V is TRBV15; tentative D call: TRBD1 (6 bases). V lost 8 bases and J lost 3, with 15 bases in between. Germline values: CDR1 LNHNV, CDR2 YYDKDF (reference sequence). The CDR3 spans 14 residues. The CDR3 DNA reads as TGTGCCACCGCGAACGGACAGATGACAGATACGCAGTATTTT. Translating gives CATANGQMTDTQYF.

The rearrangement links TRBV5-6 to TRBJ2-5; no reliable D call. The germline V gene encodes CDR1 SGHDT and CDR2 YYEEEE. The CDR3 extends over 12 amino acids. V dropped 0 bases and J dropped 5 bases, with 5 bases sitting between them. In nucleotides, the CDR3 is TGTGCCAGCAGCTTGGTTGGGGAGACCCAGTACTTC. Amino acids: CASSLVGETQYF.

The CDR3 here is CASSSPPTGTDTQYF. CDR3 nucleotides: TGCGCCAGCAGTTCCCCCCCGACAGGCACAGATACGCAGTATTTT. The chain uses TRBV5-1 and TRBJ2-3; D is possibly TRBD1 (5 bases). The germline V gene encodes CDR1 SGHRS and CDR2 YFSETQ. The CDR3 extends over 15 amino acids. V was cut by 5 bases and J by 1 base, with 14 bases left in between.

This chain uses TRBV7-9 with TRBJ2-7; possible D gene TRBD1, 6 bases. V lost 8 bases and J lost 0, with 20 bases in between. The germline V gene has CDR1 SEHNR and CDR2 FQNEAQ (reference sequence). This CDR3 region has 16 residues. In DNA form, the CDR3 reads TGTGCCAGCGGGAAAACTCCGGGACACCTCTCCTACGAGCAGTACTTC. This codes for CASGKTPGHLSYEQYF.

The chain couples TRBV19 to TRBJ1-5; D perhaps matches TRBD1 (5 bases). The germline CDR1 and CDR2 sequences are LNHDA and SQIVND (reference sequence). The CDR3 has 13 amino acids. V was trimmed by 1 base and J by 7 bases, leaving 8 bases between them. The CDR3 sequence: CASSIGGGQPQHF. Here the CDR3 DNA reads TGTGCCAGTAGTATAGGGGGGGGACAGCCCCAGCATTTT.

CDR3 in DNA: TGTGCCAGCACCACTGGACAGGGCTATCAGCCCCAGCATTTT. This gives the protein CASTTGQGYQPQHF. V gene TRBV2 combines with J gene TRBJ1-5, with 8 bases fitting TRBD1. The CDR3 spans 14 residues. Looked up from germline, CDR1 is SNHLY and CDR2 is FYNNEI. J lost 5 bases, V lost 7 bases, and 7 bases had no gene match.

The chain couples TRBV5-4 to TRBJ2-1; a possible D gene is TRBD1 (5 bases). CDR1 and CDR2 (germline): SGHNT, YYREEE (reference sequence). This CDR3 is 13 amino acids long. Trimming took 2 bases from V and 6 from J, leaving 9 bases between them. CDR3 region: CASSLAGFNEQFF. The CDR3 nucleotides read TGTGCCAGCAGCTTAGCAGGGTTCAATGAGCAGTTCTTC.

The chain uses TRBV10-3 and TRBJ2-1; 8 nucleotides match TRBD1. Germline loops: CDR1 ENHRY, CDR2 SYGVKD. V was clipped by 5 bases and J by 7 bases; unmatched bases: 4. The CDR3 sequence is 13 residues long. The CDR3 bases are TGTGCCATCAGTCGGGACAGGTTGAATGAGCAGTTCTTC. Amino acids: CAISRDRLNEQFF.

V gene TRBV4-3 combines with J gene TRBJ1-5; D gene ambiguous. The CDR3 contains 14 residues. V lost 1 base to trimming and J lost 5 bases, with 9 bases between them. The germline V gene encodes CDR1 LGHNA and CDR2 YSLEER. The CDR3 DNA reads as TGCGCCAGCAGCCAAGTGGCAGTTGATCAGCCCCAGCATTTT. Translation gives CASSQVAVDQPQHF.

With respect to this clone: This may come from a read error, since a much larger clone is one base off. V and J are TRBV5-6 and TRBJ1-1; D ambiguous. V was trimmed by 1 base and J by 4 bases, leaving 8 bases between them. Germline assignment: CDR1 SGHDT and CDR2 YYEEEE. The CDR3 runs 13 residues. The CDR3 spells CASSLPKVTEAFF. The CDR3 region has the DNA TGTGCCAGCAGCTTGCCGAAGGTCACTGAAGCTTTCTTT.

The chain links TRBV27 to TRBJ2-6; D gene ambiguous. The CDR3 has 16 amino acids. From germline, CDR1 is MNHEY and CDR2 SMNVEV (reference sequence). V was pared by 6 bases and J by 4 bases, with 16 bases between. CDR3 protein: CASSLNRYPGANVLTF. CDR3 DNA: TGTGCCAGCAGCCTCAATCGGTACCCGGGGGCCAACGTCCTGACTTTC.